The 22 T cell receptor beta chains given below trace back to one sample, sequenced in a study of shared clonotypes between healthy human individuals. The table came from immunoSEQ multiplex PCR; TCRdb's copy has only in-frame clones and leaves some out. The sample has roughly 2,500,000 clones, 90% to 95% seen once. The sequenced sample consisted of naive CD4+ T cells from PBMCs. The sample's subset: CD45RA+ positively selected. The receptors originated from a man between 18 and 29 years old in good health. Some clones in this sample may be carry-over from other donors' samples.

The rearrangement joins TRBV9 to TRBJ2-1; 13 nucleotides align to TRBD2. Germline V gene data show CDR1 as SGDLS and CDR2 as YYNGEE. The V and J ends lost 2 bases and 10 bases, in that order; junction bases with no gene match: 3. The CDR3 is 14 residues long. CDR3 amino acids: CASSVETSGREQFF. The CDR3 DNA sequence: TGTGCCAGCAGCGTTGAGACTAGCGGGAGGGAGCAGTTCTTC.

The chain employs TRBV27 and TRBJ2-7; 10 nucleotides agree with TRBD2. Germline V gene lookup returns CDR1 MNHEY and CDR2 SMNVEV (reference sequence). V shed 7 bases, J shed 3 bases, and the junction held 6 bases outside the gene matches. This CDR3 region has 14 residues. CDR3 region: CASIASGRDYEQYF. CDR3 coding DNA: TGTGCCAGCATAGCCAGCGGGAGGGACTACGAGCAGTACTTC.

The CDR3 sequence: CASSLSSIQYF. The DNA of the CDR3 is TGTGCCAGCAGTTTATCGAGCATTCAGTACTTC. The chain recombines TRBV28 with TRBJ2-4; D unresolved. Germline V gives CDR1 MDHEN, CDR2 SYDVKM. Trimming pared 1 base from V and 9 bases from J, leaving 4 bases between. CDR3 length equals 11 residues.

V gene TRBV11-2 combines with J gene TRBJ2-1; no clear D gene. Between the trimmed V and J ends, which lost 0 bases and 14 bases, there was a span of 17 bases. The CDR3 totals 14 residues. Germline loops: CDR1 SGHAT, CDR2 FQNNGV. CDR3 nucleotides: TGTGCCAGCAGCTTAGAATCCTACTCCCCATGGGAGTTCTTC. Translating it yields CASSLESYSPWEFF.

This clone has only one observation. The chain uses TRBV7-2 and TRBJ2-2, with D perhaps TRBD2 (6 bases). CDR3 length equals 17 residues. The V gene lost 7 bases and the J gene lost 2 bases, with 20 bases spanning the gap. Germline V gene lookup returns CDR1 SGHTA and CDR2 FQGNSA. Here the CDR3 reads CASNPGMGGANTGELFF. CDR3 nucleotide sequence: TGTGCCAGCAACCCTGGGATGGGCGGGGCTAACACCGGGGAGCTGTTTTTT.

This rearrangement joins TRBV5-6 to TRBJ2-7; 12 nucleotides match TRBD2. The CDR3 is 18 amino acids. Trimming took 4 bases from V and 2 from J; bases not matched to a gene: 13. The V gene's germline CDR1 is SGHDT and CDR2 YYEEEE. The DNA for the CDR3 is TGTGCCAGCAGCGACGGGGGACTAGCGGGTCGTGTTCCCTACGAGCAGTACTTC. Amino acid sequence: CASSDGGLAGRVPYEQYF.

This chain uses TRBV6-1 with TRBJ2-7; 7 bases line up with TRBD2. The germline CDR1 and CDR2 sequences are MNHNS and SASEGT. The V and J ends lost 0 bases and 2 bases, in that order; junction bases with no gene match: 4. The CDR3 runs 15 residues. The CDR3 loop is CASSEARGRAYEQYF. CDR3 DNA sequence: TGTGCCAGCAGTGAAGCAAGAGGGAGGGCCTACGAGCAGTACTTC.

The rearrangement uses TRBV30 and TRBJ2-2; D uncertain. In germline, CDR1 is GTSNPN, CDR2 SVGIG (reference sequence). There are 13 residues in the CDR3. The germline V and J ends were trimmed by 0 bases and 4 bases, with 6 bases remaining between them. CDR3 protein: CAWSVFVTGELFF. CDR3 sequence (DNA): TGTGCCTGGAGTGTATTTGTCACCGGGGAGCTGTTTTTT.

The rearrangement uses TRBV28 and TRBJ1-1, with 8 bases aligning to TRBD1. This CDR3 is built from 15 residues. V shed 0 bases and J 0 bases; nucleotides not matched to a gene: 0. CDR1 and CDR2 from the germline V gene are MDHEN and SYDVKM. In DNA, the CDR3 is TGTGCCAGCAGTTTATGGGGACAGGTGAACACTGAAGCTTTCTTT. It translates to CASSLWGQVNTEAFF.

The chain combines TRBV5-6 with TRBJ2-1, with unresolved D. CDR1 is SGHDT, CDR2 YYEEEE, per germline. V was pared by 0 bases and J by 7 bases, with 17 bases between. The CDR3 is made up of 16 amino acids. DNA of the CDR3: TGTGCCAGCAGCTTGGTGTTGGGCGAACGGTTAAATGAGCAGTTCTTC. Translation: CASSLVLGERLNEQFF.

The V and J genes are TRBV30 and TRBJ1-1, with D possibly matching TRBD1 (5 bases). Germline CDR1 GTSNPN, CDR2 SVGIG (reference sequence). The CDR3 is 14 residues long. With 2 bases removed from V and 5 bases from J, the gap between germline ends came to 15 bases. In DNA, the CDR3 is TGTGCCTGGAGTAGAGGGCGCGGGGGTACTGAAGCTTTCTTT. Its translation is CAWSRGRGGTEAFF.

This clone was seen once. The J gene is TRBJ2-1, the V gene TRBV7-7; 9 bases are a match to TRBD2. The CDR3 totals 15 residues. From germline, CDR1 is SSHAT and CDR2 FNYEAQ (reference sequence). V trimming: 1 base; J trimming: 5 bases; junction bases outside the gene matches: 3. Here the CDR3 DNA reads TGTGCCAGCAGCTTAGGAGCTAGCGGGAACAATGAGCAGTTCTTC. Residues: CASSLGASGNNEQFF.

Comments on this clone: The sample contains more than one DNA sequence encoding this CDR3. The DNA for the CDR3 is TGTGCCAGCAGCTTTGGGTTGTCCGGGGAGCTGTTTTTT. Protein product: CASSFGLSGELFF. This chain joins TRBV7-3 and TRBJ2-2; D unresolved. CDR1 SGHTA and CDR2 FQGTGA come from the germline V gene. V dropped 3 bases and J dropped 6 bases, with 8 bases sitting between them. The CDR3 extends over 13 amino acids.

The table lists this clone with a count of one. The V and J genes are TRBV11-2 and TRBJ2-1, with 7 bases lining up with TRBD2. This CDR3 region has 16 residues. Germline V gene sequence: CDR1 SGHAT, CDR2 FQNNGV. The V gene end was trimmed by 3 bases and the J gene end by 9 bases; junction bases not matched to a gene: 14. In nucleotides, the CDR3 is TGTGCCAGCAGCTTTATGATTCAGTCGGGGGAGGGTGAGCAGTTCTTC. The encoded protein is CASSFMIQSGEGEQFF.

The CDR3 reads CASSSLGSYEQYF. For the CDR3, the DNA is TGTGCCAGCAGCAGTTTGGGGTCGTACGAGCAGTACTTC. V is TRBV9 and J is TRBJ2-7, with D uncertain. The CDR3 has 13 amino acids. The V end was cut by 4 bases, the J end by 4 bases, with 12 bases between. Per the germline V gene, CDR1 is SGDLS and CDR2 is YYNGEE.

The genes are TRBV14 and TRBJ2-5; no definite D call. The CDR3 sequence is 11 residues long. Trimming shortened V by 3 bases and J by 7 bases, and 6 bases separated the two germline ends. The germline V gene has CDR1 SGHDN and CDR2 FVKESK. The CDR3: CASSQSGTQYF. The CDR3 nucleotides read TGTGCCAGCAGCCAGTCGGGGACCCAGTACTTC.

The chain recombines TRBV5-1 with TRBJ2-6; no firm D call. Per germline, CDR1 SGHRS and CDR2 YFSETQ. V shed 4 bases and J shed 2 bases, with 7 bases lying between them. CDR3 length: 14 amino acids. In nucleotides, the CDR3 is TGCGCCAGCAGCACCAGCACTGGGGCCAACGTCCTGACTTTC. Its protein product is CASSTSTGANVLTF.

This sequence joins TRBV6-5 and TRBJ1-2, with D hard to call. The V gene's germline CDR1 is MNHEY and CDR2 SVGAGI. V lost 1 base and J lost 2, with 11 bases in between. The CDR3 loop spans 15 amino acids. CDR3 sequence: CASSYYPPGNYGYTF. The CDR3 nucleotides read TGTGCCAGCAGTTACTACCCCCCCGGGAACTATGGCTACACCTTC.

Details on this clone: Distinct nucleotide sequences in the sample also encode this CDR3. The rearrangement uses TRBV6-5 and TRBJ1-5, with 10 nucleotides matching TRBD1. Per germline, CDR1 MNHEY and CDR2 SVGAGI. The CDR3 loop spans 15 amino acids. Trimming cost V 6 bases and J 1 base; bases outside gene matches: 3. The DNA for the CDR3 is TGTGCCAGCAGCCGGGACAGGGGAAGCAATCAGCCCCAGCATTTT. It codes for CASSRDRGSNQPQHF.

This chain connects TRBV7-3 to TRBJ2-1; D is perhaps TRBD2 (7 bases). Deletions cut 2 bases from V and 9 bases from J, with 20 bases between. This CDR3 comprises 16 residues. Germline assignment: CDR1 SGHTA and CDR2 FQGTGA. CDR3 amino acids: CASSLSAGAAPGEQFF. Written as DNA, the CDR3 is TGTGCCAGCAGCTTATCCGCGGGGGCGGCCCCCGGTGAGCAGTTCTTC.

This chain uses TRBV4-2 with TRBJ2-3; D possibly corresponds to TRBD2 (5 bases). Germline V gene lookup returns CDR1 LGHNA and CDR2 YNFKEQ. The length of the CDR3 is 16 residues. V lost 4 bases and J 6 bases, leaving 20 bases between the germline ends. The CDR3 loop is CASSPQSGLTADTQYF. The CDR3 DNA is TGTGCCAGCAGCCCGCAAAGCGGACTCACGGCGGATACGCAGTATTTT.

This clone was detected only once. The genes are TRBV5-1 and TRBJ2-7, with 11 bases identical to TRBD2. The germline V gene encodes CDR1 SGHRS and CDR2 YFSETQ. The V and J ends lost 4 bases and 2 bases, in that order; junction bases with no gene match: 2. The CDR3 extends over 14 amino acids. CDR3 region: CASSGLAGPYEQYF. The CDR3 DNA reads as TGCGCCAGCAGCGGACTAGCGGGCCCCTACGAGCAGTACTTC.